This TCR beta chain emerged from a study of shared clonotypes between healthy human individuals (TCRdb year 2020). In the study overall: A couple of women and a few men aged 18 to 49 years were included in the cohort. For each donor, three plates each were used for CD4 naive and CD4 memory, two plates were used for CD8 naive, and one plate was used for CD8 memory. The study deeply sequenced blood TCR repertoires of five healthy adults to estimate repertoire size and the extent of clonotype sharing between individuals. Different laboratories and diverse techniques were used to prepare libraries and sequence TCR repertoires, to increase sequencing depth and limit assay-specific biases. Each donor's leukapheresis produced roughly between roughly 0.94 and 9.5 billion PBMCs.

The study at large found these results: Sharing across several donors was observed for approximately 5% of naive CD4, over 3% of naive CD8, 2.3% of memory CD4, and 0.4% of memory CD8 clonotypes. Compared with non-shared clonotypes, the clonotypes found in all four sorted-subset donors had higher generation probabilities. Estimated clonotype richness was generally larger for naive than for memory subsets. Because the study included only a small number of donors, the genetic and exposure-history diversity represented was limited. Based on pairwise subsampling, the degree of clonotype sharing among donors was expected to be affected by sequencing depth. Sampling was restricted to blood, and TCR repertoires in tissues likely differ from the TCR repertoires found in blood. Rarefaction of sorted-subset datasets indicated incomplete sequencing despite the large sequencing depth.

CD8 naive samples were obtained by positive selection for CCR7 among CD45RO-negative cells, yielding a CD45RA+CCR7+ population from which TemRA cells were excluded. Donors were healthy HIV-negative adults with no recently reported acute infections or vaccinations. Every donor was a Caucasian adult residing in Nashville, Tennessee, USA. After blood collection by leukapheresis, PBMCs were isolated using Ficoll-Histopaque density gradient centrifugation and then cryopreserved in the vapor phase of liquid nitrogen. Analytical flow cytometry was used to check the purity and quantity of each magnetically sorted T cell population. Each sorted fraction had its genomic DNA isolated and then quantified by UV absorbance on a Nanodrop 2000c. Using the deep immunoSEQ assay, TCR CDR3 regions were amplified from genomic DNA by multiplex PCR. For each cell subset, the extracted genomic DNA was distributed evenly across all wells of several immunoSEQ 96-well plates, and each plate served as one replicate. For sorted subsets, roughly 200 ng of genomic DNA, equivalent to around 30,000 T cell genomes, went into each replicate PCR. Purified libraries were measured with a Qubit 3.0 fluorometer, size-checked on a Bioanalyzer 2100, and measured again with the KAPA Library Quantification kit. Every immunoSEQ 96-well plate was sequenced on a separate single-read 150-cycle Illumina NextSeq 550 flow cell. Per the authors' processing: Because only junctional sequences without quality scores were contained in the immunoSEQ output, filtering matching that applied to full-length reads could not be performed. Sequences were annotated with PyIR, a Python wrapper for IgBLAST v1.9, using IMGT germline references to assign V/J genes and CDR3. Reads were removed for weak V/J assignments (E-value above 1e-6), missing CDR3, stop codons, out-of-frame junctions, or ambiguous translated residues. V3J clonotypes were defined as sequences sharing the same inferred V gene, J gene, and CDR3 amino acid sequence. Percentage overlap between repertoires was computed as shared unique clonotypes divided by the size of the smaller repertoire. Three approaches were used to assess repertoire richness: RTK rarefaction, the Chao1 estimator, and Recon v2.1 estimates of unobserved clonotypes. OLGA was used to compute generation probabilities for all TCRbeta clonotypes that the gDNA method yielded from several donors. TCRdb retrieved this table from immuneACCESS and kept in-frame rearrangements only. Not all clones are present; in checked studies, unresolved V genes account for under half, and no reason is known for the remainder. Clone size and the V and J calls come from that table; the DNA yielded D and trimming. This sample has approximately 2,000,000 clones in its table, and just under 95% of those were observed once. Together, the top ten hold about 1.6% of the sample.

As concerns this clone: Its antigen is still unknown. The sample holds no much larger clone one base away, and base qualities are not on file.

The CDR3 has 14 amino acids, counting the end cysteine and phenylalanine. This entry keeps only the CDR3 DNA: 42 bases, framed from base 1. Ends trimmed: V by 1 base, J by 3 bases; bases unmatched to a gene: 2. The germline V gene yields LGHNA for CDR1 and YSLEER for CDR2. The sequencing input was naive CD8+ T cells from PBMCs. The sample's cell subset or site label, in plain terms: CD45RA+CCR7+. The source of this sequence is a man between 18 and 29 years old in good health. Some clones in this sample may be carry-over from other donors' samples. Recombination linked TRBV4-3 to TRBJ2-7, with 8 bases matching TRBD1. The CDR3: CASSQGTGIYEQYF. The DNA sequence reads TGCGCCAGCAGCCAAGGGACAGGGATCTACGAGCAGTACTTC.